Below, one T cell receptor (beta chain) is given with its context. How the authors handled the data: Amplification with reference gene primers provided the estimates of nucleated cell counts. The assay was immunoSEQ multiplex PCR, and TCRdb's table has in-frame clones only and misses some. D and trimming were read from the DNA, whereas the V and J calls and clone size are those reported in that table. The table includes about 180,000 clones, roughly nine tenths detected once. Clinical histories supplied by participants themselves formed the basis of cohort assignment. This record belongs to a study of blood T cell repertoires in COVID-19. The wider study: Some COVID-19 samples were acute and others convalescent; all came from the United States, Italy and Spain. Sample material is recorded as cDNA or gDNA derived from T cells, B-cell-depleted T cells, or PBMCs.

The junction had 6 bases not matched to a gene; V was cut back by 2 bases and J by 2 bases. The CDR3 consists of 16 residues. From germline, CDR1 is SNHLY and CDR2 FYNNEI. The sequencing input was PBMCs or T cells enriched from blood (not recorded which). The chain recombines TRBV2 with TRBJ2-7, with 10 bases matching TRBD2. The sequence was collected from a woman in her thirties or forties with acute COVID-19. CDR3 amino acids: CASSERRGTSAYEQYF. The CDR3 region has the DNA TGTGCCAGCAGTGAAAGGAGGGGGACTAGCGCCTACGAGCAGTACTTC.